This is a list of T cell receptor beta chains from one sample in a study of cytomegalovirus exposure and HLA in healthy donors. Data came from immunoSEQ multiplex PCR; TCRdb stores just in-frame clones and leaves some out. This table has hundreds of thousands of clones, roughly 89% appearing once. The specimen was PBMCs. The receptors originated from a woman aged 18-29 years in good health and CMV-seronegative. Each CDR3 is given with its conserved first and last residue. The order of the fields is clone size, D gene, V gene, J gene, CDR3 protein, CDR3 DNA. The D gene is left open where the match is weak. The size field is filled for only some rows; it gives once, few, many or a size class.

clone_size: NA; d_call: NA; v_call: TRBV6-5; j_call: TRBJ1-1; cdr3_aa: CASSSNTEAFF; cdr3_nt: TGTGCCAGCAGTTCAAACACTGAAGCTTTCTTT
clone_size: NA; d_call: NA; v_call: TRBV28; j_call: TRBJ1-1; cdr3_aa: CASSLSVYTEAFF; cdr3_nt: TGTGCCAGCAGTTTATCGGTGTACACTGAAGCTTTCTTT
clone_size: NA; d_call: NA; v_call: TRBV27; j_call: TRBJ1-3; cdr3_aa: CASREGPTSGNTIYF; cdr3_nt: TGTGCCAGCAGAGAGGGCCCTACATCTGGAAACACCATATATTTT
clone_size: NA; d_call: TRBD2; v_call: TRBV7-9; j_call: TRBJ2-7; cdr3_aa: CASSTSGGTSYEQYF; cdr3_nt: TGTGCCAGCAGCACTAGCGGGGGGACATCCTACGAGCAGTACTTC
clone_size: NA; d_call: TRBD1; v_call: TRBV6-6; j_call: TRBJ2-7; cdr3_aa: CASSYGTVSEQYF; cdr3_nt: TGTGCCAGCAGTTACGGGACAGTGTCCGAGCAGTACTTC
clone_size: NA; d_call: TRBD1; v_call: TRBV28; j_call: TRBJ1-1; cdr3_aa: CASSLTGGDTEAFF; cdr3_nt: TGTGCCAGCAGCCTCACAGGGGGGGACACTGAAGCTTTCTTT
clone_size: NA; d_call: TRBD1; v_call: TRBV5-1; j_call: TRBJ2-7; cdr3_aa: CASSWGQGSSYEQYF; cdr3_nt: TGCGCCAGCAGCTGGGGACAGGGGAGCTCCTACGAGCAGTACTTC
clone_size: NA; d_call: TRBD1; v_call: TRBV5-1; j_call: TRBJ1-2; cdr3_aa: CASSPLGTGGFYTF; cdr3_nt: TGCGCCAGCAGCCCTTTGGGGACAGGGGGCTTCTACACCTTC
clone_size: NA; d_call: TRBD1; v_call: TRBV7-9; j_call: TRBJ1-5; cdr3_aa: CASSPGTGSNQPQHF; cdr3_nt: TGTGCCAGCAGCCCCGGGACAGGGAGCAATCAGCCCCAGCATTTT
clone_size: few; d_call: NA; v_call: TRBV28; j_call: TRBJ1-6; cdr3_aa: CASGRRDSPLHF; cdr3_nt: TGTGCCAGCGGGAGGCGGGATTCACCCCTCCACTTT
clone_size: once; d_call: TRBD1; v_call: TRBV19; j_call: TRBJ1-1; cdr3_aa: CASSILTGTEAFF; cdr3_nt: TGTGCCAGTAGTATACTGACAGGGACTGAAGCTTTCTTT
clone_size: once; d_call: TRBD1; v_call: TRBV10-1; j_call: TRBJ2-1; cdr3_aa: CASSSDRGLYNEQFF; cdr3_nt: TGCGCCAGCAGTTCCGACAGGGGGCTTTACAATGAGCAGTTCTTC
clone_size: NA; d_call: NA; v_call: TRBV2; j_call: TRBJ2-1; cdr3_aa: CASSDFAGFYNEQFF; cdr3_nt: TGTGCCAGCAGTGACTTTGCGGGATTCTACAATGAGCAGTTCTTC
clone_size: NA; d_call: NA; v_call: TRBV2; j_call: TRBJ1-6; cdr3_aa: CATLGQESRSPLHF; cdr3_nt: TGTGCCACACTGGGGCAGGAGTCCCGTTCACCCCTCCACTTT
clone_size: NA; d_call: TRBD2; v_call: TRBV27; j_call: TRBJ2-4; cdr3_aa: CASSQYSGSSKNIQYF; cdr3_nt: TGTGCCAGCAGTCAATATAGCGGGAGTTCCAAAAACATTCAGTACTTC
clone_size: once; d_call: TRBD2; v_call: TRBV5-6; j_call: TRBJ2-7; cdr3_aa: CASSPGLAGGLYEQYF; cdr3_nt: TGTGCCAGCAGCCCGGGACTAGCGGGAGGTTTATACGAGCAGTACTTC
clone_size: NA; d_call: NA; v_call: TRBV2; j_call: TRBJ2-7; cdr3_aa: CASTADRGSYEQYF; cdr3_nt: TGTGCCAGCACTGCCGACCGGGGATCCTACGAGCAGTACTTC
clone_size: few; d_call: TRBD1; v_call: TRBV27; j_call: TRBJ2-7; cdr3_aa: CASSWGTGPSYEQYF; cdr3_nt: TGTGCCAGCAGTTGGGGGACAGGACCCTCCTACGAGCAGTACTTC
clone_size: NA; d_call: TRBD1; v_call: TRBV28; j_call: TRBJ2-2; cdr3_aa: CASSARTGNGELFF; cdr3_nt: TGTGCCAGCAGTGCCAGGACAGGCAACGGGGAGCTGTTTTTT
clone_size: NA; d_call: TRBD1; v_call: TRBV7-6; j_call: TRBJ1-2; cdr3_aa: CASSKEAYEGAYGYTF; cdr3_nt: TGTGCCAGCAGCAAAGAGGCTTATGAGGGGGCTTATGGCTACACCTTC
clone_size: NA; d_call: TRBD2; v_call: TRBV2; j_call: TRBJ2-5; cdr3_aa: CASSEGLAEPQETQYF; cdr3_nt: TGTGCCAGCAGCGAGGGTCTAGCGGAGCCCCAAGAGACCCAGTACTTC
clone_size: NA; d_call: TRBD1; v_call: TRBV7-9; j_call: TRBJ2-1; cdr3_aa: CASSSTSGQGPYNEQFF; cdr3_nt: TGTGCCAGCAGCTCGACGTCGGGACAGGGGCCCTACAATGAGCAGTTCTTC
clone_size: few; d_call: TRBD1; v_call: TRBV7-8; j_call: TRBJ1-4; cdr3_aa: CASSAHRQGANEKLFF; cdr3_nt: TGTGCCAGCAGCGCTCATCGACAGGGGGCTAATGAAAAACTGTTTTTT
clone_size: NA; d_call: TRBD2; v_call: TRBV9; j_call: TRBJ2-1; cdr3_aa: CASSVGTSGRGGQFF; cdr3_nt: TGTGCCAGCAGCGTGGGGACTAGCGGGAGGGGAGGGCAGTTCTTC
clone_size: NA; d_call: TRBD2; v_call: TRBV2; j_call: TRBJ2-5; cdr3_aa: CASSTARGTQETQYF; cdr3_nt: TGTGCCAGCAGCACAGCGCGGGGGACTCAAGAGACCCAGTACTTC
clone_size: NA; d_call: TRBD2; v_call: TRBV5-6; j_call: TRBJ2-1; cdr3_aa: CASSSTSGGARNEQFF; cdr3_nt: TGTGCCAGCAGCTCGACTAGCGGGGGGGCTCGGAATGAGCAGTTCTTC
clone_size: NA; d_call: NA; v_call: TRBV4-1; j_call: TRBJ2-1; cdr3_aa: CASSQEPTSSTQFF; cdr3_nt: TGCGCCAGCAGCCAAGAGCCTACTAGCTCTACGCAGTTCTTC
clone_size: NA; d_call: NA; v_call: TRBV6-5; j_call: TRBJ1-3; cdr3_aa: CASSSRSSGNTIYF; cdr3_nt: TGTGCCAGCAGTTCAAGGAGCTCTGGAAACACCATATATTTT
clone_size: once; d_call: TRBD1; v_call: TRBV6-5; j_call: TRBJ1-2; cdr3_aa: CASSRDRGGYGYTF; cdr3_nt: TGTGCCAGCAGTCGGGACAGGGGTGGCTATGGCTACACCTTC
clone_size: few; d_call: TRBD2; v_call: TRBV2; j_call: TRBJ2-1; cdr3_aa: CASSVRTSGGVYNEQFF; cdr3_nt: TGTGCCAGCAGTGTGAGGACTAGCGGAGGCGTCTACAATGAGCAGTTCTTC
clone_size: NA; d_call: NA; v_call: TRBV19; j_call: TRBJ2-6; cdr3_aa: CASTLTGPLTF; cdr3_nt: TGTGCCAGTACCCTTACAGGGCCCCTGACTTTC
clone_size: NA; d_call: TRBD1; v_call: TRBV23-1; j_call: TRBJ1-3; cdr3_aa: CASSQQIDRGPGNTIYF; cdr3_nt: TGCGCCAGCAGTCAACAGATAGACAGGGGACCTGGAAACACCATATATTTT